The entry that follows covers one T cell receptor beta chain sequence. Antigen specificity is unknown. The record originates from a study of T cells expressing NK-cell markers. Turning to the study itself: Each TCR beta repertoire originated in sorted T cells that were CD3+CD56+NKG2C+, CD3+CD56+NKG2C- or CD3+CD56-NKG2C+.

Findings and caveats of the study: A handful of donors showed these clonotypes also leading the CD3+CD56-NKG2C+ fraction. Whether the expanded NKG2C+ T cell clones recognized HCMV remained unclear.

The CDR3 is 12 residues long. The germline CDR1 and CDR2 sequences are SGHRS and YFSETQ. As the method of synthesis, 5'RACE template switching with UMIs yielded TCR beta cDNA. TCRdb re-called the 5' RACE reads and catalogs CDR3 proteins one per entry, DNA excluded. The sample holds 300,000 to 500,000 distinct CDR3 sequences. V gene TRBV5-1 combines with J gene TRBJ1-2. This sequence originates from a woman in her fifties or sixties in good health. Sequencing was performed on blood T cells: a sorted CD56 or NKG2C T cell subset, CD4+ or CD8+ T cells, or bulk PBMC T cells (not recorded which). The CDR3 sequence: CASSLATYGYTF.